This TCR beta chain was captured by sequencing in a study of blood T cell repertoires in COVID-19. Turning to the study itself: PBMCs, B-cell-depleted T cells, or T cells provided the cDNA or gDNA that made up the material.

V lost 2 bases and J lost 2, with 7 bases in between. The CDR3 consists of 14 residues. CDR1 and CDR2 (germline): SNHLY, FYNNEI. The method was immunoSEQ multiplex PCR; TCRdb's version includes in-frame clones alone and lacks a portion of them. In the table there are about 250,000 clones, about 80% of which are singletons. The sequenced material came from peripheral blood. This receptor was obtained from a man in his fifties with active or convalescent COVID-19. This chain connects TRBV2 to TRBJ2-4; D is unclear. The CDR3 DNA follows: TGTGCCAGCAGTGAAATCGGGTCCAAAAACATTCAGTACTTC. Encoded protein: CASSEIGSKNIQYF. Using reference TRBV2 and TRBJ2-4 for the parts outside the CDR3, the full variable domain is EPEVTQTPSHQVTQMGQEVILRCVPISNHLYFYWYRQILGQKVEFLVSFYNNEISEKSEIFDDQFSVERPDGSNFTLKIRSTKLEDSAMYFCASSEIGSKNIQYFGAGTRLSVL.